This is a list of T cell receptor beta chains from one sample in a study of shared clonotypes between healthy human individuals. Generated by immunoSEQ multiplex PCR, the TCRdb table keeps only in-frame clones and is missing some. The sample includes around 700,000 clones, 73% of them seen just once. The source material was memory CD4+ T cells sorted from blood. The receptors here all came from a woman aged 25 to 45 in good health. Both conserved end residues are part of each CDR3. Size values are once, few and many counts, or a class for expanded clones, and some rows have none.

clone size: .
V gene: TRBV28
J gene: TRBJ2-7
CDR3 protein: CASRQSSYEQYF

clone size: .
V gene: TRBV5-4
J gene: TRBJ2-5
CDR3 protein: CASSADEETQYF

clone size: .
V gene: TRBV6-5
J gene: TRBJ1-2
CDR3 protein: CASRPTGGGYTF

clone size: .
V gene: TRBV19
J gene: TRBJ2-5
CDR3 protein: CASSIGGDRTETQYF

clone size: once
V gene: TRBV4-1
J gene: TRBJ1-4
CDR3 protein: CASSQNRVATNEKLFF

clone size: many
V gene: TRBV4-1
J gene: TRBJ1-2
CDR3 protein: CASSQANRNGSYGYTF

clone size: .
V gene: TRBV28
J gene: TRBJ2-1
CDR3 protein: CASILAGPNYNEQFF

clone size: .
V gene: TRBV9
J gene: TRBJ2-2
CDR3 protein: CASSVGGTGELFF

clone size: .
V gene: TRBV7-9
J gene: TRBJ1-4
CDR3 protein: CASSLQGTNEKLFF

clone size: .
V gene: TRBV6-5
J gene: TRBJ1-5
CDR3 protein: CASSNTYSNQPQHF

clone size: .
V gene: TRBV28
J gene: TRBJ2-2
CDR3 protein: CASSPDLGGADTGELFF

clone size: .
V gene: TRBV29-1
J gene: TRBJ2-1
CDR3 protein: CSSRLAGDYNEQFF

clone size: .
V gene: TRBV6-1
J gene: TRBJ2-7
CDR3 protein: CASSVLGGYEQYF

clone size: once
V gene: TRBV5-4
J gene: TRBJ2-5
CDR3 protein: CASSSGTEETQYF

clone size: .
V gene: TRBV18
J gene: TRBJ1-4
CDR3 protein: CASSPRTVNDEKLFF

clone size: few
V gene: TRBV6-1
J gene: TRBJ1-4
CDR3 protein: CASRRSREKLFF

clone size: few
V gene: TRBV5-8
J gene: TRBJ1-2
CDR3 protein: CASSFRTVGYGYTF

clone size: .
V gene: TRBV5-6
J gene: TRBJ2-4
CDR3 protein: CASSIRGRDDIQYF

clone size: .
V gene: TRBV6-5
J gene: TRBJ2-7
CDR3 protein: CASSYGGQNYEQYF

clone size: .
V gene: TRBV19
J gene: TRBJ2-2
CDR3 protein: CASSTSHGTGELFF

clone size: .
V gene: TRBV7-8
J gene: TRBJ2-1
CDR3 protein: CASSLSWGTPNEQFF

clone size: once
V gene: TRBV4-1
J gene: TRBJ2-5
CDR3 protein: CASSWTGGETQYF

clone size: once
V gene: TRBV27
J gene: TRBJ1-5
CDR3 protein: CASSLVQGNQPQHF

clone size: .
V gene: TRBV28
J gene: TRBJ1-5
CDR3 protein: CASRKFNQPQHF

clone size: .
V gene: TRBV30
J gene: TRBJ2-7
CDR3 protein: CAWSERGITYEQYF

clone size: .
V gene: TRBV4-1
J gene: TRBJ2-3
CDR3 protein: CASSRGPGQGPDTQYF

clone size: .
V gene: TRBV5-1
J gene: TRBJ2-5
CDR3 protein: CASRLAGGGQETQYF

clone size: .
V gene: TRBV28
J gene: TRBJ1-1
CDR3 protein: CASSSAGQANTEAFF

clone size: few
V gene: TRBV7-2
J gene: TRBJ2-7
CDR3 protein: CASTIRGGGSGSYEQYF

clone size: .
V gene: TRBV6-5
J gene: TRBJ2-7
CDR3 protein: CASSYQVQGPYEQYF

clone size: .
V gene: TRBV5-1
J gene: TRBJ1-3
CDR3 protein: CASSLASLRERSRNTIYF

clone size: .
V gene: TRBV19
J gene: TRBJ2-2
CDR3 protein: CASSTDRGNTGELFF

clone size: .
V gene: TRBV6-1
J gene: TRBJ2-1
CDR3 protein: CASSMTRTYNEQFF

clone size: .
V gene: TRBV10-3
J gene: TRBJ2-1
CDR3 protein: CAISESDRGSMDNEQFF

clone size: .
V gene: TRBV7-6
J gene: TRBJ2-1
CDR3 protein: CASSLVSYNEQFF

clone size: .
V gene: TRBV5-6
J gene: TRBJ1-5
CDR3 protein: CASRPQGANQPQHF

clone size: .
V gene: TRBV28
J gene: TRBJ2-3
CDR3 protein: CASTLGQSTDTQYF

clone size: .
V gene: TRBV19
J gene: TRBJ1-5
CDR3 protein: CASRQGTMLGYSNQPQHF

clone size: .
V gene: TRBV28
J gene: TRBJ2-1
CDR3 protein: CASSPLFSYNEQFF

clone size: .
V gene: TRBV19
J gene: TRBJ2-3
CDR3 protein: CASSTQLAEQYF

clone size: few
V gene: TRBV29-1
J gene: TRBJ2-7
CDR3 protein: CSVDSEVGYEQYF

clone size: once
V gene: TRBV7-2
J gene: TRBJ2-5
CDR3 protein: CASSQTVLTSGTQYF

clone size: .
V gene: TRBV27
J gene: TRBJ2-3
CDR3 protein: CASSSGRVTDTQYF

clone size: .
V gene: TRBV28
J gene: TRBJ1-2
CDR3 protein: CATAGNYGYTF

clone size: .
V gene: TRBV5-1
J gene: TRBJ2-1
CDR3 protein: CASSFLAGVNEQFF

clone size: .
V gene: TRBV10-2
J gene: TRBJ1-2
CDR3 protein: CASSGNSNYGYTF

clone size: .
V gene: TRBV14
J gene: TRBJ1-3
CDR3 protein: CASSQEGTGGYYGNTIYF

clone size: .
V gene: TRBV7-9
J gene: TRBJ2-5
CDR3 protein: CASSPRGTSGAQETQYF

clone size: .
V gene: TRBV6-5
J gene: TRBJ2-2
CDR3 protein: CASSRTGNTGELFF

clone size: .
V gene: TRBV6-1
J gene: TRBJ1-1
CDR3 protein: CASIPGQGNTEAFF

clone size: .
V gene: TRBV7-3
J gene: TRBJ2-1
CDR3 protein: CASSWGLAGAEQFF

clone size: .
V gene: TRBV5-1
J gene: TRBJ2-7
CDR3 protein: CASRVRQGHYEQYF

clone size: few
V gene: TRBV28
J gene: TRBJ1-5
CDR3 protein: CASSLRSWGGNQPQHF

clone size: .
V gene: TRBV5-1
J gene: TRBJ2-7
CDR3 protein: CASSLVGRTGAYSSSYEQYF

clone size: .
V gene: TRBV29-1
J gene: TRBJ2-5
CDR3 protein: CSAGREETQYF